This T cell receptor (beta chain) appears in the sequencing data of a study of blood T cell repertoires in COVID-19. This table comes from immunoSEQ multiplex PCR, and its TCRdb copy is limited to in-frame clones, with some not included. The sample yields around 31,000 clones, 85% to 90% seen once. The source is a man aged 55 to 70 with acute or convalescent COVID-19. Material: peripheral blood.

CDR3 nucleotides: TGTGCCAGCAGCTTGGTATGGACAGCGACGAATTCACCCCTCCACTTT. This codes for CASSLVWTATNSPLHF. The chain carries TRBV5-5 and TRBJ1-6; the D gene is possibly TRBD1 (6 bases). Germline-derived CDR1 and CDR2 are SGHKS and YYEKEE (reference sequence). This CDR3 comprises 16 residues. V was clipped by 0 bases and J by 7 bases, with 14 bases between them.